This T cell receptor beta chain appears in the sequencing data of a study of cytomegalovirus exposure and HLA in healthy donors. Findings and limits, study-wide: A likely sequencing artifact accounted for one observed cluster of highly shared sequence variants. A few CMV-associated chains were confirmed in vitro to be specific for CMV antigens.

It was with 60 Vbeta and 13 Jbeta primers that the PCR ran. TCRdb's table, derived via immunoSEQ multiplex PCR, lists solely in-frame clones and lacks some. The sample yields more than 95,000 clones, around 82% seen once. To note about this clone: The antigen is not known.

Germline loops: CDR1 PRHDT, CDR2 FYEKMQ (reference sequence). The V end was cut by 1 base, the J end by 4 bases, with 13 bases between. The CDR3 length is 15 residues. This clonotype originated in a woman in her thirties or forties in good health and CMV-seropositive. V usage is TRBV13 and J usage is TRBJ1-2; maybe TRBD1 (5 bases). The sample consisted of PBMCs. CDR3 nucleotides: TGTGCCAGCAGCTTAGTAGGGGATAAGGCCTATGGCTACACCTTC. Protein: CASSLVGDKAYGYTF.